The TCR beta chain under discussion was sequenced for a study of immune cell composition in non-small cell lung cancer. Findings and caveats of the study: Adenocarcinomas with higher top tumour-associated clone frequency had more reactive TILs. Tumour-associated clones >0.5% occurred in 25% to 40% of adenocarcinomas, less than 80% of squamous. Tumour TCR-beta clonality was not significantly tied to smoking pack-years. Top 10 clone scores and clonality were higher in squamous than adenocarcinoma.

Germline V lookup: CDR1 MGHRA, CDR2 YSYEKL. V was pared by 0 bases and J by 7 bases, with 12 bases between. The CDR3 extends over 15 amino acids. Some clones are missing from TCRdb's copy, which holds only in-frame ones; the method was immunoSEQ multiplex PCR. The repertoire holds 2,700 or so clones, with over 70% as singletons. On this clone itself: The antigen is not known.

The sequence was obtained from a human donor with non-small cell lung cancer. The rearrangement links TRBV4-1 to TRBJ1-4; D gene ambiguous. Sequencing input: lung tumor tissue. CDR3 amino acids: CASSQDSAGPEKLFF. CDR3 DNA sequence: TGCGCCAGCAGCCAAGACAGCGCCGGTCCTGAAAAACTGTTTTTT.